This TCR beta chain derives from a study of cytomegalovirus exposure and HLA in healthy donors. With respect to this clone: Its antigen is currently unknown.

CDR3 length: 14 amino acids. Germline V gene sequence: CDR1 SGHAT, CDR2 FQNNGV. The V end was cut by 5 bases, the J end by 5 bases, with 15 bases between. Study findings and constraints: Most subjects' HLA-A and HLA-B alleles were reportedly predicted from TCR beta sequences. TCR beta V- and J-gene trimming, according to a later analysis, was linked to a missense DCLRE1C variant. Presence/absence analyses took donor sequencing depth as roughly uniform.

PCR involved 60 Vbeta and 13 Jbeta primers. Generated by immunoSEQ multiplex PCR, the TCRdb table keeps only in-frame clones and is missing some. Seen here are roughly 150,000 clones, about 84% observed once, and the top ten hold 5.5% to 7%. The gene calls are TRBV11-2 and TRBJ1-1, with D maybe TRBD1 (5 bases). This TCR was recovered from a woman between 40 and 50 years old in good health and CMV-seropositive. The sequenced sample consisted of PBMCs. The CDR3 DNA is TGTGCCAGCAGCGCCCCAGGGCTGGGGACTGAAGCTTTCTTT. Translated, it gives CASSAPGLGTEAFF. The full variable domain, completed using reference TRBV11-2 and TRBJ1-1, is EAGVAQSPRYKIIEKRQSVAFWCNPISGHATLYWYQQILGQGPKLLIQFQNNGVVDDSQLPKDRFSAERLKGVDSTLKIQPAKLEDSAVYLCASSAPGLGTEAFFGQGTRLTVV.